The rows below give T cell receptor beta chains drawn from one sample of a study of blood T cell repertoires in COVID-19. Measured with immunoSEQ multiplex PCR; TCRdb has only the in-frame clones, and not every one. The sample records some 51,000 clones, approximately 90% being singletons. The source material was peripheral blood. These receptor sequences come from a human donor with active COVID-19. The donor label of this sample is uncertain. Both conserved end residues are part of each CDR3. Fields, in order: V gene, D gene, J gene, clone size, CDR3 protein, CDR3 DNA. A D gene is named only where the DNA matches it firmly. Only some rows state a clone size, as once, few, many or a class for expanded clones.

TRBV6-5	TRBD1	TRBJ1-1	few	CASAGQENTEAFF	TGTGCCAGCGCGGGACAGGAGAACACTGAAGCTTTCTTT
TRBV7-2	TRBD1	TRBJ1-2	NA	CASSLLGTGWESGYTF	TGTGCCAGCAGCTTATTGGGGACAGGGTGGGAGAGTGGCTACACCTTC
TRBV18	NA	TRBJ2-1	NA	CASSHSAGREFF	TGTGCCAGCTCACACTCAGCGGGCCGGGAGTTCTTC
TRBV7-9	NA	TRBJ2-5	few	CASSYGETQYF	TGTGCCAGCAGTTACGGGGAGACCCAGTACTTC
TRBV28	TRBD1	TRBJ2-7	NA	CASIQQGGEQYF	TGTGCCAGTATTCAACAGGGGGGCGAGCAGTACTTC
TRBV4-2	NA	TRBJ2-7	NA	CASSLSFAGPYEQYF	TGTGCCAGCAGCCTCAGCTTTGCGGGGCCCTACGAGCAGTACTTC
TRBV28	TRBD2	TRBJ2-1	once	CASSMGLAIHNEQFF	TGTGCCAGCAGTATGGGACTAGCGATCCACAATGAGCAGTTCTTC
TRBV10-3	TRBD1	TRBJ2-2	NA	CAITTGGTLSGELFF	TGTGCCATCACTACAGGGGGCACTTTGTCCGGGGAGCTGTTTTTT
TRBV19	NA	TRBJ2-7	NA	CASSIQQGQSYEQYF	TGTGCCAGTAGTATACAGCAGGGCCAATCCTACGAGCAGTACTTC
TRBV7-3	NA	TRBJ2-6	NA	CASSLKDSVLPDYSGANVLTF	TGTGCCAGCAGCTTGAAGGACAGTGTGCTTCCTGATTACTCTGGGGCCAACGTCCTGACTTTC
TRBV5-1	NA	TRBJ1-2	NA	CASSLAFEGGFIKDGYTF	TGCGCCAGCAGCTTGGCGTTCGAAGGGGGATTCATAAAGGATGGCTACACCTTC
TRBV5-1	TRBD2	TRBJ2-7	NA	CASCPGTSGYEQYF	TGCGCCAGTTGCCCCGGGACTAGCGGATACGAGCAGTACTTC
TRBV29-1	TRBD1	TRBJ1-2	NA	CSVGGQGGGYTF	TGCAGCGTTGGGGGACAGGGGGGCGGCTACACCTTC
TRBV2	NA	TRBJ2-7	NA	CASAGVGSEQYF	TGTGCCAGCGCAGGCGTTGGATCCGAGCAGTACTTC
TRBV27	NA	TRBJ2-1	NA	CASTPRQAYNEQFF	TGTGCCAGCACTCCACGACAGGCTTACAATGAGCAGTTCTTC
TRBV6-5	TRBD1	TRBJ2-1	NA	CASSYWSVRGNEQFF	TGTGCCAGCAGTTACTGGTCGGTCAGGGGGAATGAGCAGTTCTTC
TRBV4-3	NA	TRBJ2-3	NA	CASSKGGGPGTDTQYF	TGCGCCAGCAGCAAAGGGGGGGGTCCGGGCACAGATACGCAGTATTTT
TRBV18	TRBD1	TRBJ1-2	NA	CASSPNVQGATGYTF	TGTGCCAGCTCGCCGAACGTACAGGGGGCTACTGGCTACACCTTC
TRBV5-1	TRBD1	TRBJ1-2	NA	CASRPGTDNLYGYTF	TGCGCCAGCAGGCCCGGGACAGACAACCTCTATGGCTACACCTTC
TRBV28	NA	TRBJ1-1	NA	CASSSAGGADTEAFF	TGTGCCAGCAGTTCCGCGGGAGGGGCGGACACTGAAGCTTTCTTT